This TCR beta chain was found in a study of T cell responses to AZD1222 COVID-19 vaccine. Only in-frame clones appear in the TCRdb table, and some are missing; sequencing was by immunoSEQ multiplex PCR. The repertoire holds about 160,000 clones, with about 91% as singletons. The specimen comprised peripheral blood, sampled on day 0 of MenACWY control vaccination. This TCR derives from an adult in good health.

The CDR3 is CASSPGRLGPQHF. Here the CDR3 DNA reads TGTGCCAGCAGCCCGGGACGTCTAGGGCCCCAGCATTTT. V usage is TRBV12-3 or TRBV12-4 and J usage is TRBJ1-5, with a possible D match to TRBD1 (5 bases). V shed 6 bases and J shed 9 bases, with 15 bases lying between them. The CDR3 loop spans 13 amino acids.